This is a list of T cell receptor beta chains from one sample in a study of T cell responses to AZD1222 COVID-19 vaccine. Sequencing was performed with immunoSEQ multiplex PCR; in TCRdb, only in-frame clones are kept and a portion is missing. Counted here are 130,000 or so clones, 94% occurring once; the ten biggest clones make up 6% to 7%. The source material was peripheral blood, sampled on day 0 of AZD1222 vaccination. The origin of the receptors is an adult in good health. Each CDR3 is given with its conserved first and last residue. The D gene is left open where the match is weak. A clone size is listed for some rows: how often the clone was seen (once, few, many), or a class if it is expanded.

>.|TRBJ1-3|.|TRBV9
TGTGCCAGCAGCGTAGATTGGGACTCTGGAAACACCATATATTTT
CASSVDWDSGNTIYF
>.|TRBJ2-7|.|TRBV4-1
TGCGCCAGCAGCCGAGGGGGACTAAGAATCCTATGGGACGAGCAGTACTTC
CASSRGGLRILWDEQYF
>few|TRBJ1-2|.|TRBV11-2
TGTGCCAGCAGCTTATTAGTCCGGATGGGGGATAAGAATGGCTACACCTTC
CASSLLVRMGDKNGYTF
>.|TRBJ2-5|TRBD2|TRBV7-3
TGTGCCAGCAGCTTAGGTTCTAGCGGGAGGGCAAGAGAGACCCAGTACTTC
CASSLGSSGRARETQYF
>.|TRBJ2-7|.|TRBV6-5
TGTGCCAGCAGTTACTCGGGGGGGCCCTACTACGAGCAGTACTTC
CASSYSGGPYYEQYF
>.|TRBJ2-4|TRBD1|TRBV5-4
TGTGCCAGCAGCTTGTCAGGGGGCATAGCCAAAAACATTCAGTACTTC
CASSLSGGIAKNIQYF
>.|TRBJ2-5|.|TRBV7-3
TGTGCCAGCAGCCCCCTTAGCGGAGAGACCCAGTACTTC
CASSPLSGETQYF
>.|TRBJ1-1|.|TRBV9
TGTGCCAGCAGCGTACGGCCGGGGGACACTGAAGCTTTCTTT
CASSVRPGDTEAFF
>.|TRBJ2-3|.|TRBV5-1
TGCGCCAGCAGCTTCCGGGAGAACACAGATACGCAGTATTTT
CASSFRENTDTQYF
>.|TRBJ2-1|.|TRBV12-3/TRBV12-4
TGTGCCAGCAGTTCGAGCAACAATGAGCAGTTCTTC
CASSSSNNEQFF
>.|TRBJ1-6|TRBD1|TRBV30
TGTGCCTGGACAGGGGGCGGGCGTAATTCACCCCTCCACTTT
CAWTGGGRNSPLHF
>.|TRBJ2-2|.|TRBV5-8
TGTGCCAGCAGCTTTCTCCCCGGACATAAGAACACCGGGGAGCTGTTTTTT
CASSFLPGHKNTGELFF